The next 21 T cell receptor beta chains were all read from a single sample in a study of cytomegalovirus exposure and HLA in healthy donors (dated by TCRdb to about 2017). The method was the immunoSEQ multiplex PCR assay. A mixture of 60 forward primers for TCR Vbeta segments and 13 reverse primers for TCR Jbeta segments was used in the multiplex PCR. The table was pulled from immuneACCESS by TCRdb, which kept in-frame rearrangements only. Such tables lose some clones; where checked, under half of the loss comes from unresolved V genes, and the rest has no known cause. The sample table contains about 200,000 clones; only one count was recorded for 70% to 80% of them. The biggest ten clones account for 4.4% of the sample. Sequencing used PBMCs. The origin of the receptors is a woman under 40 in good health and CMV-seropositive.

The chain couples TRBV13 to TRBJ2-5; possibly TRBD1 for D (5 bases). CDR1 is PRHDT and CDR2 is FYEKMQ in the germline V gene (reference sequence). CDR3 length equals 14 residues. The germline V and J ends were trimmed by 1 base and 5 bases, with 11 bases remaining between them. The DNA of the CDR3 is TGTGCCAGCAGCTTAGTAGGCAGGGCGGAGACCCAGTACTTC. This encodes CASSLVGRAETQYF.

In its sample, this clone was seen a few times. V is TRBV5-1 and J is TRBJ1-4, with TRBD1 matching over 9 bases. The CDR3 sequence is 16 residues long. Germline CDR1 SGHRS, CDR2 YFSETQ. V lost 5 bases to trimming and J lost 0 bases; unmatched junction nucleotides: 5. CDR3 bases: TGCGCCAGCAGAACCGGACAGGGGTCAACTAATGAAAAACTGTTTTTT. It yields the protein CASRTGQGSTNEKLFF.

The chain uses TRBV4-1 and TRBJ2-1; possibly TRBD2 for D (6 bases). The germline V and J ends were trimmed by 2 bases and 0 bases, with 14 bases remaining between them. The CDR3 covers 17 residues. Per the germline V gene, CDR1 is MGHRA and CDR2 is YSYEKL. The CDR3 sequence is CASSQTPRGVSYNEQFF. The CDR3 nucleotides are TGCGCCAGCAGCCAAACCCCGCGGGGTGTCTCCTACAATGAGCAGTTCTTC.

The rearrangement joins TRBV11-2 to TRBJ2-1; the D gene is possibly TRBD2 (6 bases). With 3 bases removed from V and 7 bases from J, the gap between germline ends came to 16 bases. The CDR3 sequence is 15 residues long. The germline gives CDR1 SGHAT, CDR2 FQNNGV. This CDR3 is CASSFGSGVRNEQFF. CDR3 sequence (DNA): TGTGCCAGCAGCTTCGGGTCGGGAGTTCGGAATGAGCAGTTCTTC.

V and J are TRBV5-4 and TRBJ1-4; 8 bases line up with TRBD1. The ends lost 1 base at V and 7 bases at J; junction bases unmatched: 9. Germline V gene lookup returns CDR1 SGHNT and CDR2 YYREEE (reference sequence). The CDR3 extends over 16 amino acids. Here the CDR3 reads CASSLKPGQDPEKLFF. DNA for the CDR3: TGTGCCAGCAGCTTGAAACCGGGACAGGACCCTGAAAAACTGTTTTTT.

This clone occurred a few times. The chain has TRBV5-4 and TRBJ1-2, with unresolved D. The CDR3 has 13 residues. Germline V CDR1 and CDR2: SGHNT, YYREEE (reference sequence). Trimming took off 4 bases at V and 3 bases at J, with 10 bases between the two ends. CDR3 in amino acids: CASSLTKHYGYTF. For the CDR3, the DNA is TGTGCCAGCAGCCTCACCAAGCACTATGGCTACACCTTC.

The V and J genes are TRBV6-6 and TRBJ2-4; 7 bases are a match to TRBD1. The CDR3 consists of 14 residues. From germline, CDR1 is MNHNY and CDR2 SVGAGI (reference sequence). Trimming removed 2 bases from V and 5 bases from J; junction bases left unmatched: 3. The CDR3 nucleotides are TGTGCCAGCAGTTACGGACAGGAGGAAAACATTCAGTACTTC. It encodes CASSYGQEENIQYF.

Note on this clone: Other nucleotide sequences in the sample specify the same CDR3. This rearrangement joins TRBV7-9 to TRBJ2-7; D is unresolved. Germline V gene data show CDR1 as SEHNR and CDR2 as FQNEAQ (reference sequence). This CDR3 comprises 13 residues. Trimming took 5 bases from V and 1 from J, leaving 9 bases between them. CDR3 sequence: CASSLGLSYEQYF. The DNA of the CDR3 is TGTGCCAGCAGCCTGGGCCTATCCTACGAGCAGTACTTC. The complete variable domain, with remaining parts taken from reference TRBV7-9 and TRBJ2-7, reads DTGVSQNPRHKITKRGQNVTFRCDPISEHNRLYWYRQTLGQGPEFLTYFQNEAQLEKSRLLSDRFSAERPKGSFSTLEIQRTEQGDSAMYLCASSLGLSYEQYFGPGTRLTVT.

J is TRBJ1-1 and V is TRBV29-1, with 10 bases lining up with TRBD1. V lost 7 bases to trimming and J lost 10 bases; unmatched junction nucleotides: 21. CDR1 is SQVTM and CDR2 is ANQGSEA in the germline V gene. The CDR3 sequence is 16 residues long. This CDR3 reads CSAGPSGTGAHGGAFF. In nucleotides, the CDR3 is TGCAGCGCGGGCCCCTCCGGGACAGGGGCCCACGGGGGAGCTTTCTTT.

The rearrangement links TRBV5-1 to TRBJ1-1; 9 positions agree with TRBD1. The CDR3 consists of 18 residues. The V gene's germline CDR1 is SGHRS and CDR2 YFSETQ. Trimming took 0 bases from V and 5 from J; bases not matched to a gene: 14. The CDR3 DNA reads as TGCGCCAGCAGCTTGGACGGGACAGGGAAGATGATGGAAACTGAAGCTTTCTTT. Protein product: CASSLDGTGKMMETEAFF.

The chain links TRBV27 to TRBJ2-1; 11 positions agree with TRBD2. CDR1 is MNHEY, CDR2 SMNVEV, per germline (reference sequence). V dropped 2 bases and J dropped 3; count of bases not matched to a gene: 3. The CDR3 totals 16 residues. The CDR3 protein is CASSLTGTSGYNEQFF. The CDR3 coding sequence is TGTGCCAGCAGTTTAACCGGGACTAGCGGCTACAATGAGCAGTTCTTC.

The chain joins TRBV5-8 to TRBJ2-5; TRBD2 might be the D (5 bases). Germline V gene data show CDR1 as SGHTS and CDR2 as YDEGEE. V shed 4 bases and J shed 3 bases, with 10 bases lying between them. The CDR3 spans 13 residues. The CDR3 spells CASSLSVKETQYF. The CDR3 DNA reads TGTGCCAGCAGCCTTAGCGTCAAAGAGACCCAGTACTTC.

The V and J genes are TRBV5-6 and TRBJ1-2, with 7 bases matching TRBD1. The CDR3 loop spans 17 amino acids. Germline CDR1 SGHDT, CDR2 YYEEEE. Unmatched junction bases numbered 13, after V lost 3 bases and J lost 2 bases. The CDR3 region has the DNA TGTGCCAGCAGCTCAACCTTCGGGACAGCTGACAACTATGGCTACACCTTC. This translates into CASSSTFGTADNYGYTF.

The chain is built from TRBV10-2 and TRBJ2-3; tentatively, D is TRBD2 (5 bases). V gave up 0 bases and J gave up 0 bases, with 13 bases separating them. The CDR3 runs to 17 residues. CDR1 is WSHSY, CDR2 SAAADI, per germline. The CDR3 DNA follows: TGCGCCAGCAGTGAGTCCCCACCGGAGGTTAGCACAGATACGCAGTATTTT. This translates into CASSESPPEVSTDTQYF.

V is TRBV7-2 and J is TRBJ2-5; no definite D call. The CDR3 has 14 residues. The V gene lost 4 bases and the J gene lost 9 bases, with 18 bases spanning the gap. Germline CDR1 reads SGHTA; CDR2 reads FQGNSA. The CDR3, as DNA: TGTGCCAGCAGCTCCGCACGGTCCCTTCGGGCCCAGTACTTC. It codes for CASSSARSLRAQYF. Full variable domain (rest looked up from reference TRBV7-2 and TRBJ2-5): GAGVSQSPSNKVTEKGKDVELRCDPISGHTALYWYRQSLGQGLEFLIYFQGNSAPDKSGLPSDRFSAERTGGSVSTLTIQRTQQEDSAVYLCASSSARSLRAQYFGPGTRLLVL.

The rearrangement joins TRBV6-1 to TRBJ1-2, with 8 bases aligning to TRBD1. Trimming took 1 base from V and 7 from J; bases not matched to a gene: 8. Germline loops: CDR1 MNHNS, CDR2 SASEGT. CDR3 length: 15 residues. The CDR3 coding sequence is TGTGCCAGCAGTGAAGTGGCGACAGGGGTGGGTGGCTACACCTTC. Protein sequence: CASSEVATGVGGYTF.

The chain joins TRBV4-3 to TRBJ2-4; the D is unclear. The CDR3 loop spans 15 amino acids. Trimming stripped 4 bases from V and 7 bases from J, with 17 bases between. The germline V gene encodes CDR1 LGHNA and CDR2 YSLEER. CDR3 residues: CASSPNYPAYNIQYF. The CDR3 nucleotides read TGCGCCAGCAGCCCAAATTACCCCGCCTATAACATTCAGTACTTC.

The V gene is TRBV6-1, the J gene TRBJ1-1; 11 nucleotides match TRBD1. This CDR3 has 14 residues. The trim removed 6 bases at V and 5 bases at J, leaving 5 bases unmatched. Germline V CDR1 and CDR2: MNHNS, SASEGT. DNA of the CDR3: TGTGCCAGCAGATGGGACAGGGGGAGGACTGAAGCTTTCTTT. It translates to CASRWDRGRTEAFF.

This chain joins TRBV27 and TRBJ2-3, with TRBD1 matching 7 bases. The CDR3 is 15 amino acids. J was trimmed by 1 base and V by 7 bases; bases with no gene match: 8. In germline, CDR1 is MNHEY, CDR2 SMNVEV (reference sequence). The CDR3 spells CASILRDRRTDTQYF. The DNA for the CDR3 is TGTGCCAGCATCTTGAGGGACAGACGCACAGATACGCAGTATTTT.

Regarding this clone: Likely a read error: the CDR3 ends without its conserved phenylalanine or tryptophan. The limits of the CDR3 on the DNA are not certain, so only TCRdb's listed CDR3 is given. This sequence joins TRBV7-9 and TRBJ2-4; TRBD1 is taken as the D call from the table, unchecked against the DNA. Germline-derived CDR1 and CDR2 are SEHNR and FQNEAQ (reference sequence). Inclusive of both ends, the CDR3 amounts to 12 amino acids. This CDR3 reads CASSPGQKLLEV.

This clone was seen a handful of times. V gene TRBV9 combines with J gene TRBJ2-1; TRBD2 agrees at 7 bases. Germline CDR1 and CDR2: SGDLS and YYNGEE. CDR3 length equals 15 residues. V trimming: 0 bases; J trimming: 5 bases; junction bases outside the gene matches: 5. The CDR3 nucleotides are TGTGCCAGCAGCGTAGTTACTGGGACTAACAATGAGCAGTTCTTC. Its translation: CASSVVTGTNNEQFF.